The rows below give T cell receptor beta chains drawn from one sample of a study of identical twins. TCRdb passed the 5' RACE reads through MiXCR, listing each CDR3 protein once. This table holds approximately 490,000 distinct CDR3 sequences, 20% to 25% found once. The data were also submitted as part of a second study, on yellow fever vaccine responses in identical twins.

The sample was CD4+ T cells sorted from blood. Every receptor here comes from a woman under 30 in good health. The CDR3 runs from the conserved cysteine through the conserved F or W. The D gene is left open where the match is weak. Not all rows give a size; the values are once, few, many and, for expanded clones, a class.

>-|TRBD1|TRBV2|TRBJ2-2
CASSENRGHTGELFF
TGTGCCAGCAGTGAAAACAGGGGGCATACCGGGGAGCTGTTTTTT
>few|-|TRBV9|TRBJ2-7
CASSVGGSAPYEQYF
TGTGCCAGCAGCGTAGGCGGTAGCGCCCCCTACGAGCAGTACTTC
>few|-|TRBV6-6|TRBJ1-5
CASSDVQGQPQHF
TGTGCCAGCAGCGATGTTCAGGGCCAGCCCCAGCATTTT
>-|TRBD1|TRBV11-2|TRBJ2-1
CASSLGDRGSYNEQFF
TGTGCCAGCAGCCTAGGGGACAGGGGCTCCTACAATGAGCAGTTCTTT
>few|TRBD2|TRBV5-1|TRBJ2-1
CASSYHGTSGTVNEQFF
TGCGCCAGCAGCTACCATGGGACTAGCGGGACCGTCAATGAGCAGTTCTTC
>few|TRBD1|TRBV6-5|TRBJ1-3
CASSYQGQGGNTIYF
TGTGCCAGCAGTTACCAAGGACAGGGGGGAAACACCATATATTTT
>few|-|TRBV29-1|TRBJ1-4
CSATRNGGATNEKLFF
TGCAGCGCTACTAGGAATGGAGGAGCAACTAATGAAAAACTGTTTTTT
>once|-|TRBV27|TRBJ2-7
CASSWLRREQYF
TGTGCCAGCAGCTGGCTTCGGCGGGAGCAGTACTTC
>-|TRBD1|TRBV27|TRBJ2-2
CASRWTGGTGELFF
TGTGCCAGCAGATGGACAGGGGGTACCGGGGAGCTGTTTTTT
>few|-|TRBV7-9|TRBJ1-1
CASSLGTWTEAFF
TGTGCCAGCAGCTTAGGGACTTGGACTGAAGCTTTCTTT
>few|TRBD2|TRBV7-9|TRBJ2-1
CASSLISGVNSYNEQFF
TGTGCCAGCAGCTTGATTAGCGGGGTTAACTCCTACAATGAGCAGTTCTTC
>few|TRBD1|TRBV6-1|TRBJ1-6
CASRGGTGHNSPLHF
TGTGCCAGCAGGGGGGGGACAGGCCATAATTCACCCCTCCACTTT
>few|-|TRBV20-1|TRBJ2-1
CSARTTHEQFF
TGCAGTGCCAGAACTACCCATGAGCAGTTCTTC
>-|-|TRBV10-3|TRBJ2-1
CAISESTLVNEQFF
TGTGCCATCAGTGAGTCCACGCTAGTCAATGAGCAGTTCTTC
>few|TRBD1|TRBV20-1|TRBJ1-4
CSARGQGAVGEKLFF
TGCAGTGCTAGGGGACAGGGGGCGGTCGGTGAAAAACTGTTTTTT
>-|TRBD1|TRBV4-2|TRBJ2-7
CASSHGTGGNYEQYF
TGTGCCAGCAGCCACGGGACAGGGGGAAACTACGAGCAGTACTTC
>-|-|TRBV24-1|TRBJ1-5
CATSDQGWEQPQHF
TGTGCCACCAGTGACCAGGGGTGGGAACAGCCCCAGCATTTT
>few|-|TRBV20-1|TRBJ2-5
CSASPPRNQLPNYQETQYF
TGCAGTGCTAGTCCCCCCCGGAATCAATTACCTAATTACCAAGAGACCCAGTACTTC
>-|-|TRBV5-1|TRBJ2-1
CASSLAVGGSSYNEQFF
TGCGCCAGCAGCTTGGCCGTGGGTGGAAGCTCCTACAATGAGCAGTTCTTC
>few|-|TRBV9|TRBJ2-5
CASSVGSSYSPQETQYF
TGTGCCAGCAGCGTAGGGTCTAGCTACTCCCCCCAAGAGACCCAGTACTTC
>-|-|TRBV7-9|TRBJ2-6
CASSLGAGSGANVLTF
TGTGCCAGCAGCTTAGGAGCTGGCTCTGGGGCCAACGTCCTGACTTTC
>-|TRBD1|TRBV28|TRBJ2-6
CASSLPRLWTGKGANVLTF
TGTGCCAGCAGTTTACCTAGACTGTGGACAGGGAAAGGGGCCAACGTCCTGACTTTC
>few|-|TRBV20-1|TRBJ2-1
CSARGTLDNEQFF
TGCAGTGCTAGGGGGACTCTAGACAATGAGCAGTTCTTC
>few|TRBD1|TRBV28|TRBJ2-5
CASSKQGVQNRRETQYF
TGTGCCAGCAGCAAACAGGGGGTGCAAAACCGAAGAGAGACCCAGTACTTC
>-|TRBD2|TRBV20-1|TRBJ2-7
CSASEPGLADYEQYF
TGCAGTGCTAGTGAACCGGGACTAGCGGACTACGAGCAGTACTTC
>-|-|TRBV3-1|TRBJ1-1
CASSQSDTEAFF
TGTGCCAGCAGCCAGTCGGACACTGAAGCTTTCTTT
>-|-|TRBV7-2|TRBJ2-7
CASSLVVEQYF
TGTGCCAGCAGCTTAGTTGTCGAGCAGTACTTC
>-|-|TRBV12-3/TRBV12-4|TRBJ1-3
CASSLVDAGNTIYF
TGTGCCAGCAGTTTAGTAGACGCTGGAAACACCATATATTTT
>few|TRBD1|TRBV5-1|TRBJ2-2
CASSADRGTGELFF
TGCGCCAGCAGCGCGGACAGGGGCACCGGGGAGCTGTTTTTT
>-|-|TRBV10-2|TRBJ1-1
CASSDGGVEAFF
TGCGCCAGCAGTGATGGAGGGGTTGAAGCTTTCTTT
>-|-|TRBV6-5|TRBJ2-4
CASSYNFQGKNIQYF
TGTGCCAGCAGTTACAATTTCCAGGGCAAAAACATTCAGTACTTC
>many|-|TRBV10-3|TRBJ1-1
CAISTGPDTEAFF
TGTGCCATCAGTACCGGGCCTGACACTGAAGCTTTCTTT
>few|-|TRBV2|TRBJ1-1
CASSEPTGKNTEAFF
TGTGCCAGCAGTGAACCGACAGGAAAGAACACTGAAGCTTTCTTT
>-|-|TRBV20-1|TRBJ2-7
CSASGGALPTEQYF
TGCAGTGCTAGTGGGGGGGCACTCCCCACCGAGCAGTACTTC
>-|-|TRBV28|TRBJ1-6
CASSLGGGLYSPLHF
TGTGCCAGCAGTTTAGGGGGGGGACTGTATTCACCCCTCCACTTT
>-|TRBD1|TRBV20-1|TRBJ2-5
CSATGTGGFYGETQYF
TGCAGTGCTACCGGGACAGGGGGTTTTTATGGAGAGACCCAGTACTTC
>-|TRBD1|TRBV28|TRBJ2-1
CASKGQGRGGVYNEQFF
TGTGCCAGCAAGGGACAGGGGAGAGGCGGAGTCTACAATGAGCAGTTCTTC
>-|-|TRBV10-3|TRBJ2-5
CATKERLAEETQYF
TGTGCCACCAAAGAGCGGCTAGCAGAAGAGACCCAGTACTTC
>-|-|TRBV5-1|TRBJ2-1
CASSLVLAANNEQFF
TGCGCCAGCAGCTTGGTATTAGCGGCGAACAATGAGCAGTTCTTC
>few|-|TRBV24-1|TRBJ2-3
CATSDRAREGADTQYF
TGTGCCACCAGTGACCGCGCTAGAGAGGGTGCAGATACGCAGTATTTT
>few|-|TRBV20-1|TRBJ2-7
CSARGVGVVDEQYF
TGCAGTGCTAGAGGGGTAGGGGTCGTAGACGAGCAGTACTTC
>-|TRBD1|TRBV3-1|TRBJ1-6
CASSQGTGRNSPLHF
TGTGCCAGCAGCCAGGGGACAGGGCGTAATTCACCCCTCCACTTT
>few|-|TRBV12-3/TRBV12-4|TRBJ2-2
CASRLGVGSTGELFF
TGTGCCAGCAGATTGGGGGTAGGATCCACCGGGGAGCTGTTTTTT
>few|TRBD1|TRBV5-1|TRBJ2-1
CASSATGTDNEQFF
TGCGCCAGCAGCGCCACCGGGACAGACAATGAGCAGTTCTTC
>few|TRBD2|TRBV11-2|TRBJ2-1
CASSLLRTSGGPLGEQFF
TGTGCCAGCAGCTTACTCCGGACTAGCGGGGGGCCCCTCGGTGAGCAGTTCTTC
>-|-|TRBV7-9|TRBJ2-7
CASRPSGTDSYEQYF
TGTGCCAGCAGACCAAGCGGGACAGACTCCTACGAGCAGTACTTC
>few|TRBD2|TRBV6-6|TRBJ2-4
CASSVAGGQIQYF
TGTGCCAGCAGCGTAGCGGGGGGGCAGATTCAGTACTTC
>-|TRBD2|TRBV20-1|TRBJ2-5
CSARDVEREGGETQYF
TGCAGTGCTAGAGATGTAGAGCGGGAGGGCGGGGAGACCCAGTACTTC
>-|-|TRBV4-1|TRBJ2-6
CASSQVGSPLRANVLTF
TGCGCCAGCAGCCAAGTAGGGAGTCCTCTTAGGGCCAACGTCCTGACTTTC
>few|-|TRBV2|TRBJ1-5
CASSVGLWNQPQHF
TGTGCCAGCAGTGTGGGGTTGTGGAATCAGCCCCAGCATTTT